These 6 T cell receptor beta chains were sequenced from one sample in a study of blood T cell repertoires in COVID-19. Repertoires were generated with immunoSEQ multiplex PCR, while TCRdb's copy carries only in-frame clones and drops some. The sample has 110,000 or so clones; around 85% are singletons. The sequenced material came from peripheral blood. All receptors derive from a man in his fifties with acute or convalescent COVID-19.

The chain has TRBV29-1 and TRBJ2-1; TRBD2 matches at 8 bases. This CDR3 contains 14 residues. Germline values: CDR1 SQVTM, CDR2 ANQGSEA. V lost 4 bases, J lost 7 bases, and 9 bases stayed unmatched. The CDR3 here is CSVGVGGASNEQFF. CDR3 sequence (DNA): TGCAGCGTTGGGGTCGGGGGGGCATCTAATGAGCAGTTCTTC.

The rearrangement links TRBV5-4 to TRBJ1-2; 7 bases are shared with TRBD1. J lost 5 bases, V lost 1 base, and 5 bases had no gene match. From germline, CDR1 is SGHNT and CDR2 YYREEE (reference sequence). This CDR3 has 14 residues. The CDR3 DNA follows: TGTGCCAGCAGCTTGAAGCCAGGGGGGTATGGCTACACCTTC. This translates into CASSLKPGGYGYTF.

This rearrangement joins TRBV7-3 to TRBJ2-2, with 7 bases aligning to TRBD1. V was pared by 2 bases and J by 2 bases, with 2 bases of the junction left unmatched. CDR3 length: 15 residues. Per germline, CDR1 SGHTA and CDR2 FQGTGA. The CDR3 coding sequence is TGTGCCAGCAGCTTACGAGGGGGCAACACCGGGGAGCTGTTTTTT. Translated, it gives CASSLRGGNTGELFF.

The genes are TRBV24-1 and TRBJ2-1; a possible D gene is TRBD1 (6 bases). CDR1 and CDR2 from the germline V gene are KGHDR and SFDVKD. This CDR3 region has 17 residues. The V end lost 0 bases, the J end lost 6 bases, and 17 bases lay between the germline ends. The DNA of the CDR3 is TGTGCCACCAGTGATTTGGCTTTAGGACAGTTCGGCAATGAGCAGTTCTTC. Translated: CATSDLALGQFGNEQFF.

This clone was observed a single time. The chain is built from TRBV18 and TRBJ2-1, with 8 positions matching TRBD2. Germline CDR1 reads KGHSH; CDR2 reads LQKENI. The trim removed 3 bases at V and 5 bases at J, leaving 9 bases unmatched. This CDR3 contains 16 residues. CDR3 loop: CASSPEVAGINNEQFF. CDR3 sequence (DNA): TGTGCCAGCTCACCCGAGGTAGCGGGGATCAACAATGAGCAGTTCTTC. The full variable domain, its missing parts supplied by reference TRBV18 and TRBJ2-1, is NAGVMQNPRHLVRRRGQEARLRCSPMKGHSHVYWYRQLPEEGLKFMVYLQKENIIDESGMPKERFSAEFPKEGPSILRIQQVVRGDSAAYFCASSPEVAGINNEQFFGPGTRLTVL.

The chain is built from TRBV19 and TRBJ1-5, with TRBD1 matching over 8 bases. The V segment lost 3 bases and the J segment 5 bases; nucleotides outside the gene matches: 3. CDR3 length: 14 residues. Germline V gene lookup returns CDR1 LNHDA and CDR2 SQIVND (reference sequence). The DNA for the CDR3 is TGTGCCAGTAGTATCTCCAGGGGGCATCAGCCCCAGCATTTT. Translated: CASSISRGHQPQHF.